This T cell receptor (beta chain) is drawn from a study of identical twins. TCRdb re-called the 5' RACE reads through MiXCR, storing one row per CDR3 protein. The repertoire holds fewer than 500,000 distinct CDR3 sequences, approximately 24% seen once, with 2.9% in the top ten. Study conclusions and caveats: Because invariant MAIT and iNKT cells could be present, zero-insertion analyses could be partly confounded. Alpha sequences out of frame and shared by twins had excess low generation probability. Out-of-frame TCR alpha sharing observed in monozygotic twins exceeded model estimates.

This clonotype was recorded at least ten times. Its antigen remains unknown. The germline V and J ends were trimmed by 1 base and 6 bases, with 16 bases remaining between them. Germline assignment: CDR1 DFQATT and CDR2 SNEGSKA (reference sequence). The CDR3 loop spans 15 amino acids. This same sample was also taken into another study, of T cells expressing NK-cell markers. From that study: Specificity for HCMV among expanded NKG2C+ T cell clones was not established.

V and J are TRBV20-1 and TRBJ2-1, with unresolved D. The source is a woman aged 18-30 years in good health. Sample: CD4+ T cells sorted from blood. In DNA form, the CDR3 reads TGCAGTGCTAGAGCTCGATCCACCTCATTCAATGAGCAGTTCTTC. Amino acids: CSARARSTSFNEQFF.